The entry below gives a single T cell receptor (beta chain) sequence along with its context. The donors gave bone marrow, and they were healthy. Germline CDR1 and CDR2: MNHEY and SVGAGI. V lost 6 bases, J lost 0 bases, and 6 bases lay in between. This CDR3 spans 13 amino acids. This sample was included in a study of cytomegalovirus exposure and HLA in healthy donors. PCR was performed using 60 Vbeta and 13 Jbeta primers. Sequencing used immunoSEQ multiplex PCR; TCRdb keeps in-frame clones, though not all of them. The table has under 300,000 clones, about 86% seen once. The sequence derives from an older woman in good health and CMV-seropositive. The specimen sequenced was PBMCs. This chain connects TRBV6-5 to TRBJ1-3; no clear D. DNA of the CDR3: TGTGCCAGCAGCCAGGCCTCTGGAAACACCATATATTTT. It encodes CASSQASGNTIYF.